This T cell receptor beta chain was sequenced in a study of blood T cell repertoires in COVID-19. Study-level information: Italy, Spain and the United States were the sources of the convalescent and acute COVID-19 samples. T cells, B-cell-depleted T cells, or PBMCs supplied cDNA or gDNA.

Germline V gene sequence: CDR1 SGHTA, CDR2 FQGNSA. V lost 3 bases to trimming and J lost 5 bases, with 8 bases between them. This CDR3 is 13 amino acids long. Notes on this clone: Other DNA sequences from this sample encode an identical CDR3 as well.

Here immunoSEQ multiplex PCR was the method, and the copy in TCRdb shows in-frame clones only, minus some. The repertoire holds roughly 150,000 clones, with around 84% as singletons. The chain couples TRBV7-2 to TRBJ2-1; D remains ambiguous. The sequenced sample consisted of peripheral blood. The receptor was derived from a woman aged 45-65 years in a cohort sampled during active or convalescent COVID-19. Written as DNA, the CDR3 is TGTGCCAGCAGCTTTAATCGAGACAATGAGCAGTTCTTC. It encodes CASSFNRDNEQFF. Full variable domain (remainder filled in from reference TRBV7-2 and TRBJ2-1): GAGVSQSPSNKVTEKGKDVELRCDPISGHTALYWYRQSLGQGLEFLIYFQGNSAPDKSGLPSDRFSAERTGGSVSTLTIQRTQQEDSAVYLCASSFNRDNEQFFGPGTRLTVL.